The 13 T cell receptor beta chains reported below all come from one sample, sequenced in a study of blood T cell repertoires in COVID-19. Profiled with immunoSEQ multiplex PCR; TCRdb holds only in-frame clones, not every one. The repertoire holds about 130,000 clones, with roughly 80% as singletons. Sequenced sample: peripheral blood. These receptors came from a woman aged 60-70 years with acute or convalescent COVID-19.

This chain connects TRBV4-2 to TRBJ1-1; TRBD1 is a possible D gene (6 bases). The CDR3 is 19 amino acids. Germline CDR1 and CDR2: LGHNA and YNFKEQ. V was clipped by 3 bases and J by 2 bases, with 25 bases between them. The CDR3 loop reads CASSHLGAGAASGNTEAFF. CDR3 DNA sequence: TGTGCCAGCAGCCATTTAGGGGCAGGGGCTGCGTCTGGAAACACTGAAGCTTTCTTT.

This chain uses TRBV5-6 with TRBJ1-2, with 7 bases matching TRBD1. V lost 6 bases, J lost 4 bases, and 6 bases stayed unmatched. The CDR3 has 13 amino acids. The germline gives CDR1 SGHDT, CDR2 YYEEEE. CDR3: CASTPTGLYGYTF. The CDR3 DNA reads TGTGCCAGCACCCCGACAGGGCTCTATGGCTACACCTTC.

The V gene is TRBV18, the J gene TRBJ2-5; 9 bases match TRBD2. V shed 10 bases, J shed 5 bases, and the junction held 17 bases outside the gene matches. The length of the CDR3 is 16 residues. The germline V gene encodes CDR1 KGHSH and CDR2 LQKENI. CDR3 DNA: TGTGCCACCGCACCCCCGGGACTAGCACCGGCGGAGACCCAGTACTTC. As protein: CATAPPGLAPAETQYF.

The V and J genes are TRBV7-9 and TRBJ2-5; D is undetermined. V was cut by 0 bases and J by 1 base, with 12 bases left in between. Per germline, CDR1 SEHNR and CDR2 FQNEAQ (reference sequence). The CDR3 spans 16 residues. The CDR3 coding sequence is TGTGCCAGCAGCTTAGCGAACTATCCTACCCAAGAGACCCAGTACTTC. As protein: CASSLANYPTQETQYF.

The chain links TRBV4-2 to TRBJ2-1; 7 bases are a match to TRBD1. The CDR3 consists of 12 residues. The V gene's germline CDR1 is LGHNA and CDR2 YNFKEQ. Unmatched junction bases numbered 2, after V lost 2 bases and J lost 10 bases. CDR3 nucleotide sequence: TGTGCCAGCAGCCAATTGGACAGGGAGCAGTTCTTC. Protein: CASSQLDREQFF.

The V call is TRBV30, the J call TRBJ1-4, with D maybe TRBD1 (5 bases). There are 12 residues in the CDR3. CDR1 GTSNPN and CDR2 SVGIG come from the germline V gene (reference sequence). Trimming stripped 1 base from V and 5 bases from J, with 5 bases between. DNA for the CDR3: TGTGCCTGGAGTGGACAGAATGAAAAACTGTTTTTT. This sequence encodes CAWSGQNEKLFF.

The V gene is TRBV24-1, the J gene TRBJ1-4, with 7 bases lining up with TRBD1. With V trimmed by 9 bases and J by 4 bases, 10 bases remained unmatched. The CDR3 consists of 15 residues. Germline lookup yields CDR1 KGHDR and CDR2 SFDVKD. The CDR3 is CATSAGTAFNEKLFF. The CDR3 region has the DNA TGTGCCACCTCCGCCGGGACAGCATTTAATGAAAAACTGTTTTTT.

The chain links TRBV6-5 to TRBJ1-6; D is unresolved. Per germline, CDR1 MNHEY and CDR2 SVGAGI. The CDR3 is made up of 13 amino acids. V shed 0 bases and J shed 7 bases, with 4 bases lying between them. CDR3 sequence (DNA): TGTGCCAGCAGTTACTCCCAGAATTCACCCCTCCACTTT. Translation gives CASSYSQNSPLHF.

This clone was seen a handful of times. The chain recombines TRBV5-8 with TRBJ1-2; D is unclear. This CDR3 has 15 residues. The germline gives CDR1 SGHTS, CDR2 YDEGEE. Between the trimmed V and J ends, which lost 0 bases and 2 bases, there was a span of 11 bases. The chain's CDR3 is CASSLGDGWNYGYTF. The CDR3, as DNA: TGTGCCAGCAGCTTGGGTGATGGCTGGAACTATGGCTACACCTTC. Filled out from reference TRBV5-8 and TRBJ1-2, the complete variable domain reads EAGVTQSPTHLIKTRGQQATLRCSPISGHTSVYWYQQALGLGLQFLLWYDEGEERNRGNFPPRFSGRQFPNYSSELNVNALELEDSALYLCASSLGDGWNYGYTFGSGTRLTVV.

This rearrangement joins TRBV3-1 (or the pseudogene TRBV3-2) to TRBJ2-4; D not certain. In germline, CDR1 is LGHDT, CDR2 YNNKEL (reference sequence). The CDR3 covers 11 residues. V was clipped by 5 bases and J by 4 bases, with 3 bases between them. Here the CDR3 DNA reads TGTGCCAGCAGCGTAAAAAACATTCAGTACTTC. Protein sequence: CASSVKNIQYF.

The J gene is TRBJ1-1, the V gene TRBV2; TRBD1 aligns across 9 bases. The CDR3 has 13 amino acids. V gave up 6 bases and J gave up 14 bases; unmatched junction bases: 13. The V gene's germline CDR1 is SNHLY and CDR2 FYNNEI. In nucleotides, the CDR3 is TGTGCCAGCAGGGGAACAGGGGGCCAGATGAGGTTCTTT. Translating it yields CASRGTGGQMRFF.

The chain couples TRBV5-6 to TRBJ2-3; D is possibly TRBD2 (5 bases). The CDR3 consists of 12 residues. V was trimmed by 4 bases and J by 5 bases, leaving 8 bases between them. Germline loops: CDR1 SGHDT, CDR2 YYEEEE. The CDR3 sequence: CASSAGLDTQYF. CDR3 nucleotide sequence: TGTGCCAGCAGCGCAGGACTAGATACGCAGTATTTT.

This clone was counted a few times. CDR3 protein: CASSVGDNQPQHF. CDR3 nucleotide sequence: TGTGCCAGCAGTGTAGGGGACAATCAGCCCCAGCATTTT. This chain joins TRBV6-4 and TRBJ1-5; a possible D gene is TRBD1 (5 bases). CDR1 and CDR2 (germline): MRHNA, SNTAGT. V lost 4 bases, J lost 3 bases, and 7 bases lay in between. The length of the CDR3 is 13 residues.